Following are 26 T cell receptor beta chains from one sample sequenced in a study of cytomegalovirus exposure and HLA in healthy donors. 60 Vbeta and 13 Jbeta primers were used in PCR. Sequencing was performed with immunoSEQ multiplex PCR; in TCRdb, only in-frame clones are kept and a portion is missing. The sample has around 170,000 clones; around 85% are singletons. Sequenced material: PBMCs. The receptors derive from a man in his forties or fifties in good health and CMV-seropositive.

This sequence joins TRBV27 and TRBJ2-7; perhaps TRBD1 as D (5 bases). Trimming removed 5 bases at V and 4 bases at J, with 18 bases between. The germline CDR1 and CDR2 sequences are MNHEY and SMNVEV (reference sequence). The CDR3 is made up of 15 amino acids. The CDR3 nucleotides are TGTGCCAGCAGTCTAACTCCCATGACAGAGTACGAGCAGTACTTC. This translates into CASSLTPMTEYEQYF.

This chain joins TRBV6-5 and TRBJ2-2; D is uncertain. The length of the CDR3 is 13 residues. V dropped 6 bases and J dropped 8 bases, with 13 bases sitting between them. The germline V gene encodes CDR1 MNHEY and CDR2 SVGAGI. CDR3 amino acids: CASSYRVSGELFF. The CDR3 DNA sequence: TGTGCCAGCAGCTACCGGGTTTCGGGGGAGCTGTTTTTT.

V gene TRBV6-1 combines with J gene TRBJ2-5; possible D gene TRBD1, 5 bases. The J call may be incorrect, as the DNA end agrees better with TRBJ2-7. In germline, CDR1 is MNHNS, CDR2 SASEGT. This CDR3 is 14 amino acids long. Here the CDR3 reads CASSEFQGTYEQYF. CDR3 sequence (DNA): TGTGCCAGCAGTGAGTTCCAGGGAACCTACGAGCAGTACTTC.

The V and J genes are TRBV6-5 and TRBJ2-3, with TRBD2 matching over 11 bases. The CDR3 contains 16 residues. V gave up 4 bases and J gave up 1 base; unmatched junction bases: 4. Germline CDR1 reads MNHEY; CDR2 reads SVGAGI. As DNA, the CDR3 is TGTGCCAGCAGTTCCGAACTAGCGGGAGGCACAGATACGCAGTATTTT. Its protein is CASSSELAGGTDTQYF.

The V call is TRBV7-2, the J call TRBJ2-1, with 11 bases matching TRBD2. The CDR3 consists of 17 residues. The germline CDR1 and CDR2 sequences are SGHTA and FQGNSA. V shed 4 bases, J shed 9 bases, and the junction held 14 bases outside the gene matches. The CDR3 sequence: CASSSSLTSGTDGEQFF. The CDR3 bases are TGTGCCAGCAGCTCCTCTCTGACTAGCGGGACTGACGGTGAGCAGTTCTTC.

This chain connects TRBV5-4 to TRBJ2-5, with 7 bases matching TRBD1. Per the germline V gene, CDR1 is SGHNT and CDR2 is YYREEE (reference sequence). The junction had 4 bases not matched to a gene; V was cut back by 3 bases and J by 5 bases. This CDR3 has 13 amino acids. The CDR3 is CASSSQGRETQYF. The CDR3 coding sequence is TGTGCCAGCAGCTCACAGGGGCGGGAGACCCAGTACTTC.

The chain carries TRBV6-1 and TRBJ1-5; D is uncertain. Between the trimmed V and J ends, which lost 5 bases and 2 bases, there was a span of 7 bases. Germline CDR1 and CDR2: MNHNS and SASEGT. The CDR3 totals 13 residues. The CDR3 DNA reads as TGTGCCAGCAGTTTATATGGCAATCAGCCCCAGCATTTT. This gives the protein CASSLYGNQPQHF.

V usage is TRBV19 and J usage is TRBJ1-5; 8 bases agree with TRBD1. The CDR3 loop spans 20 amino acids. Trimming removed 3 bases from V and 2 bases from J; junction bases left unmatched: 18. Germline CDR1 is LNHDA and CDR2 is SQIVND (reference sequence). CDR3: CASSIRIWNTGGIGNQPQHF. CDR3 nucleotide sequence: TGTGCCAGTAGTATTAGAATTTGGAACACAGGGGGTATCGGCAATCAGCCCCAGCATTTT.

V and J are TRBV28 and TRBJ2-7, with TRBD2 matching over 7 bases. Germline V gives CDR1 MDHEN, CDR2 SYDVKM. The CDR3 is 14 amino acids. Germline trimming cut 7 bases from V and 5 bases from J; bases unmatched to any gene: 11. CDR3 in DNA: TGTGCCAGCACCAAACCGGCGGGGGACCACGAGCAGTACTTC. Protein sequence: CASTKPAGDHEQYF. The variable domain in full, completed from reference TRBV28 and TRBJ2-7, reads DVKVTQSSRYLVKRTGEKVFLECVQDMDHENMFWYRQDPGLGLRLIYFSYDVKMKEKGDIPEGYSVSREKKERFSLILESASTNQTSMYLCASTKPAGDHEQYFGPGTRLTVT.

The J gene is TRBJ2-1, the V gene TRBV29-1; 7 bases are a match to TRBD1. The CDR3 consists of 13 residues. Germline CDR1 and CDR2: SQVTM and ANQGSEA. V was clipped by 6 bases and J by 4 bases; unmatched bases: 6. CDR3 region: CSVHRDRYNEQFF. Written as DNA, the CDR3 is TGCAGCGTCCACCGGGACAGATACAATGAGCAGTTCTTC.

The chain is built from TRBV7-8 and TRBJ2-1; 7 bases match TRBD2. The germline CDR1 and CDR2 sequences are SGHVS and FQNEAQ. The trim removed 5 bases at V and 4 bases at J, leaving 8 bases unmatched. The CDR3 loop spans 15 amino acids. The CDR3 DNA follows: TGTGCCAGCAGCCGCCCGGGGGAGGGGTACAATGAGCAGTTCTTC. As protein: CASSRPGEGYNEQFF.

This chain uses TRBV30 with TRBJ2-6; 9 bases align to TRBD1. V trimming: 5 bases; J trimming: 4 bases; junction bases outside the gene matches: 3. The CDR3 consists of 14 residues. Germline loops: CDR1 GTSNPN, CDR2 SVGIG (reference sequence). CDR3 in amino acids: CAWDRGRGANVLTF. The DNA for the CDR3 is TGTGCCTGGGACAGGGGGAGAGGGGCCAACGTCCTGACTTTC.

The CDR3 region has the DNA TGCGCCAGCAGCTTGGTCGGGACTAGCGGTGATACGCAGTATTTT. Translation: CASSLVGTSGDTQYF. This chain links TRBV5-1 with TRBJ2-3; 11 nucleotides agree with TRBD2. The CDR3 sequence is 15 residues long. In germline, CDR1 is SGHRS, CDR2 YFSETQ. Trimming took 0 bases from V and 6 from J; bases not matched to a gene: 3.

This clone came up once. This sequence joins TRBV23-1 and TRBJ2-4; no definite D call. TRBV23-1 is an open reading frame, and its role is uncertain. V lost 0 bases to trimming and J lost 3 bases, with 15 bases between them. This CDR3 contains 17 residues. The CDR3 loop reads CASSQSSGLKVKNIQYF. The DNA of the CDR3 is TGCGCCAGCAGTCAATCGAGTGGGCTGAAGGTCAAAAACATTCAGTACTTC.

The gene calls are TRBV10-2 and TRBJ2-3; 10 bases line up with TRBD2. The CDR3 extends over 18 amino acids. Germline CDR1 reads WSHSY; CDR2 reads SAAADI. Trimming took 0 bases from V and 2 from J; bases not matched to a gene: 8. DNA of the CDR3: TGCGCCAGCAGTGAGTCTGGTAGCGGGGGGAACCCCACAGATACGCAGTATTTT. This translates into CASSESGSGGNPTDTQYF.

The chain employs TRBV7-9 and TRBJ1-2; TRBD1 matches 7 bases. There are 16 residues in the CDR3. Germline loops: CDR1 SEHNR, CDR2 FQNEAQ (reference sequence). Unmatched junction bases numbered 13, after V lost 5 bases and J lost 4 bases. The CDR3 region has the DNA TGTGCCAGCAGCAATCGTGAACAGGGGAAGGGCTATGGCTACACCTTC. It is translated as CASSNREQGKGYGYTF.

The chain has TRBV21-1 and TRBJ2-3; the table assigns TRBD2, which was not confirmed against the DNA. TRBV21-1 is a known pseudogene. The CDR3 sequence is 15 residues long. The chain's CDR3 is CASSKTSGDTDTQYF. Written as DNA, the CDR3 is TGTGCCAGCAGCAAAACTTCGGGGGACACAGATACGCAGTATTTT.

The rearrangement links TRBV7-2 to TRBJ1-2; the D is unclear. Germline V gives CDR1 SGHTA, CDR2 FQGNSA. V lost 1 base and J 7 bases, leaving 7 bases between the germline ends. The CDR3 is made up of 12 amino acids. The CDR3 here is CASSLGPFGYTF. CDR3 DNA: TGTGCCAGCAGCTTAGGGCCGTTTGGCTACACCTTC.

The chain couples TRBV5-8 to TRBJ2-1, with no clear D. CDR3 length: 12 amino acids. Germline lookup yields CDR1 SGHTS and CDR2 YDEGEE. V was shortened by 5 bases and J by 3 bases, with 6 bases between the two germline ends. The CDR3 DNA is TGTGCCAGCAGTAGTCGCTACAATGAGCAGTTCTTC. This gives the protein CASSSRYNEQFF.

As concerns this clone: This CDR3 fails to terminate in the conserved phenylalanine or tryptophan, so it likely reflects a read error. The chain combines TRBV6-5 with TRBJ1-6; 11 nucleotides align to TRBD1. The V and J ends lost 5 bases and 12 bases, in that order; junction bases with no gene match: 9. This CDR3 comprises 15 residues. CDR1 and CDR2 from the germline V gene are MNHEY and SVGAGI. Here the CDR3 reads CASSTADRGRGPLHL. In DNA, the CDR3 is TGTGCCAGCAGTACCGCGGACAGGGGGCGAGGACCCCTCCACCTT.

J is TRBJ2-3 and V is TRBV29-1; 7 bases fit TRBD2. V was pared by 0 bases and J by 6 bases, with 9 bases of the junction left unmatched. Germline CDR1 is SQVTM and CDR2 is ANQGSEA. CDR3 size: 15 residues. CDR3: CSVEEGGRLRDTQYF. CDR3 nucleotides: TGCAGCGTTGAAGAGGGGGGGAGGCTGAGGGATACGCAGTATTTT.

The gene calls are TRBV15 and TRBJ1-1, with D unclear. The CDR3 has 18 amino acids. V was shortened by 0 bases and J by 4 bases, with 21 bases between the two germline ends. Per the germline V gene, CDR1 is LNHNV and CDR2 is YYDKDF (reference sequence). As DNA, the CDR3 is TGTGCCACCAGCAGAGATCCCCCGGGTCCCACCCGGGGCACTGAAGCTTTCTTT. This codes for CATSRDPPGPTRGTEAFF.

The rearrangement links TRBV16 to TRBJ2-7; D not certain. V was pared by 4 bases and J by 1 base, with 2 bases between. Germline CDR1 and CDR2: KGHSY and FQNENV. The CDR3 is made up of 11 amino acids. Here the CDR3 DNA reads TGTGCCAGCAGCCCGTCCTACGAGCAGTACTTC. Its protein product is CASSPSYEQYF. The entire variable domain, with the rest obtained from reference TRBV16 and TRBJ2-7, is as follows: GEEVAQTPKHLVRGEGQKAKLYCAPIKGHSYVFWYQQVLKNEFKFLISFQNENVFDETGMPKERFSAKCLPNSPCSLEIQATKLEDSAVYFCASSPSYEQYFGPGTRLTVT.

V and J are TRBV18 and TRBJ1-6; no firm D call. V was trimmed by 6 bases and J by 3 bases, leaving 12 bases between them. There are 15 residues in the CDR3. Per germline, CDR1 KGHSH and CDR2 LQKENI. The CDR3 spells CASSSAAFYNSPLHF. For the CDR3, the DNA is TGTGCCAGCTCTTCCGCGGCATTCTATAATTCACCCCTCCACTTT.

This clone showed up just once. V gene TRBV11-2 combines with J gene TRBJ2-7; D gene ambiguous. Trimming shortened V by 5 bases and J by 3 bases, and 11 bases separated the two germline ends. This CDR3 has 13 amino acids. Germline V gives CDR1 SGHAT, CDR2 FQNNGV. This CDR3 is CASSRARFYEQYF. As DNA, the CDR3 is TGTGCCAGCAGCCGAGCGCGATTCTACGAGCAGTACTTC.

V and J are TRBV5-6 and TRBJ1-5; D perhaps matches TRBD1 (6 bases). CDR3 size: 15 residues. Germline CDR1 is SGHDT and CDR2 is YYEEEE. Trimming cost V 5 bases and J 1 base, with 13 bases left between them. As DNA, the CDR3 is TGTGCCAGCAGTTTCAGGGGAGCGAGCAATCAGCCCCAGCATTTT. This translates into CASSFRGASNQPQHF.